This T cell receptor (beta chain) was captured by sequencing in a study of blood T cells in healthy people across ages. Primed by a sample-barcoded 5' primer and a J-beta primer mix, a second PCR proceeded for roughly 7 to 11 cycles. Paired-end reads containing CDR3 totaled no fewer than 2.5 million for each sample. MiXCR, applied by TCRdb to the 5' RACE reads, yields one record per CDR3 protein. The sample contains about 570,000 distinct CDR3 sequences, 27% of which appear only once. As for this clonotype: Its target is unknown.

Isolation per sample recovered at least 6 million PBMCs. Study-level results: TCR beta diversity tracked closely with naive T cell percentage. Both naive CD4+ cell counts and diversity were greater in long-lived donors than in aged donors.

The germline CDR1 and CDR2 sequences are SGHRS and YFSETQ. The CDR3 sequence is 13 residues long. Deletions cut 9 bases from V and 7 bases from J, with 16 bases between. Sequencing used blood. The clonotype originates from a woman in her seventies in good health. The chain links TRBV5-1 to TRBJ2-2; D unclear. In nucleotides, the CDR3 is TGCGCCACCAGAAGGGATAGTGGCGGGGAGCTGTTTTTT. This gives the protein CATRRDSGGELFF.